This TCR beta chain is from a study of blood T cell repertoires in COVID-19. The overall study: The analysed material was cDNA or gDNA that came from T cells, B-cell-depleted T cells, or PBMCs.

Original processing notes: Scientists estimated how many nucleated cells there were by amplifying reference gene primers. Some clones are missing from TCRdb's copy, which holds only in-frame ones; the method was immunoSEQ multiplex PCR. V and J calls and clone size are given by that table; D and trimming were obtained from the DNA. Among under 80,000 clones listed, 65% to 90% were seen once. The junction had 6 bases not matched to a gene; V was cut back by 5 bases and J by 6 bases. The germline V gene has CDR1 SGHRS and CDR2 YFSETQ. The CDR3 totals 14 residues. The clonotype originates from an elderly man with acute or convalescent COVID-19. This chain uses TRBV5-1 with TRBJ1-5; TRBD1 aligns across 9 bases. Material: peripheral blood. CDR3 sequence: CASSEDRGGQPQHF. The CDR3, as DNA: TGCGCCAGCAGTGAGGACAGGGGTGGTCAGCCCCAGCATTTT. The full variable domain, its missing parts supplied by reference TRBV5-1 and TRBJ1-5, is KAGVTQTPRYLIKTRGQQVTLSCSPISGHRSVSWYQQTPGQGLQFLFEYFSETQRNKGNFPGRFSGRQFSNSRSEMNVSTLELGDSALYLCASSEDRGGQPQHFGDGTRLSIL.